The clone carrying this T cell receptor (beta chain) was observed a few times. Its antigen is not identified. Profiling relied on immunoSEQ multiplex PCR, and the TCRdb table lists in-frame clones only, not all of them. The sample has fewer than 11,000 clones, around 40% seen once. These data belong to a study of siplizumab effects on memory and regulatory T cells. The mixed lymphocyte reaction cells were held in coculture (37°C) for 6 days. This TCR derives from a human donor in good health; the cells came from an allogeneic mixed lymphocyte reaction. The specimen sequenced was CFSE-low (dividing) CD8+ T cells sorted from an allogeneic mixed lymphocyte reaction.

CDR3 sequence reads: CASSQEREGGRRDTQYF. CDR3 DNA: TGTGCCAGCAGCCAAGAAAGAGAGGGGGGGAGGAGAGATACGCAGTATTTT. This chain connects TRBV4-2 to TRBJ2-3; perhaps TRBD2 as D (7 bases). Per the germline V gene, CDR1 is LGHNA and CDR2 is YNFKEQ. This CDR3 contains 17 residues. V lost 0 bases and J lost 5, with 18 bases in between.